Listed here are 7 T cell receptor beta chains from one sample, sequenced in a study of PD-L1 blockade in urothelial cancer. The time point denotes: peripheral blood 6 weeks after treatment start. The table came from immunoSEQ multiplex PCR; TCRdb's copy has only in-frame clones and leaves some out. The sample consists of over 100,000 clones, approximately 90% of them appearing once. Sequencing was performed on PBMCs, taken around atezolizumab (anti-PD-L1) treatment. The receptors originated from a man in his 60s with urothelial cancer.

This clone has only one observation. This chain connects TRBV10-3 to TRBJ1-2; TRBD1 is a possible D gene (5 bases). This CDR3 region has 15 residues. Trimming pared 2 bases from V and 3 bases from J, leaving 13 bases between. Germline-derived CDR1 and CDR2 are ENHRY and SYGVKD. Here the CDR3 DNA reads TGTGCCATCAGTGAGCAGCGGGGGTCGCACTATGGCTACACCTTC. This encodes CAISEQRGSHYGYTF.

The chain recombines TRBV27 with TRBJ1-1; 8 bases are a match to TRBD1. The length of the CDR3 is 16 residues. Germline V lookup: CDR1 MNHEY, CDR2 SMNVEV (reference sequence). V shed 4 bases and J 6 bases; nucleotides not matched to a gene: 13. The CDR3: CASSSPRTGKGPEAFF. The CDR3 DNA reads TGTGCCAGCAGTTCCCCGCGGACAGGGAAGGGCCCTGAAGCTTTCTTT.

The genes are TRBV9 and TRBJ1-2; TRBD1 is a possible D gene (6 bases). Trimming pared 3 bases from V and 6 bases from J, leaving 9 bases between. The CDR3 loop spans 12 amino acids. CDR1 is SGDLS and CDR2 is YYNGEE in the germline V gene. The chain's CDR3 is CASSGNRDGYTF. CDR3 sequence (DNA): TGTGCCAGCAGCGGTAACAGGGATGGCTACACCTTC.

V is TRBV4-3 and J is TRBJ2-3; the match to TRBD2 covers 7 bases. Looked up from germline, CDR1 is LGHNA and CDR2 is YSLEER. The CDR3 is made up of 19 amino acids. Trimming cost V 0 bases and J 0 bases; bases outside gene matches: 12. The CDR3 sequence is CASSQDRTSKLTSTDTQYF. The CDR3 region has the DNA TGCGCCAGCAGCCAAGATAGGACTAGTAAACTAACTAGCACAGATACGCAGTATTTT.

The gene calls are TRBV11-1 and TRBJ2-3; no firm D call. In germline, CDR1 is SGHAT, CDR2 FQDESV (reference sequence). The CDR3 is 11 residues long. V lost 3 bases to trimming and J lost 8 bases, with 6 bases between them. CDR3 coding DNA: TGTGCCAGCAGCTTTCTAGGTACGCAGTATTTT. This gives the protein CASSFLGTQYF.

The gene calls are TRBV12-5 and TRBJ2-7, with no clear D. V was clipped by 0 bases and J by 6 bases, with 9 bases between them. Germline V CDR1 and CDR2: LGHNT, FRNRAP. The CDR3 is made up of 13 amino acids. CDR3 nucleotide sequence: TGTGCTAGTGGTTTGGTATACCAGGCCGAGCAGTACTTC. Translated, it gives CASGLVYQAEQYF.

This clone has only one observation. The chain combines TRBV5-1 with TRBJ2-1; 9 bases fit TRBD1. CDR3 length equals 17 residues. From germline, CDR1 is SGHRS and CDR2 YFSETQ. With 4 bases clipped from V and 9 bases from J, the junction kept 17 bases outside the gene matches. CDR3 amino acids: CASSRPGTGTISGEQFF. In DNA form, the CDR3 reads TGCGCCAGCAGCAGACCCGGGACAGGGACAATTAGCGGTGAGCAGTTCTTC.